This T cell receptor beta chain was identified during a study of control samples from healthy donors and cancer patients. Assay: immunoSEQ multiplex PCR; the TCRdb copy retains only in-frame clones and omits some. This sample yields about 89,000 clones, of which more than 75% are seen a single time; about 21% belongs to the top ten. By share, this clone counts as medium-sized. Trimming at V came to 2 bases and at J to 6 bases, leaving 8 bases not matched to a gene. Germline V CDR1 and CDR2: SGHRS, YFSETQ. The CDR3 spans 15 residues. The receptor was derived from a man in his thirties or forties in good health. The V gene is TRBV5-1, the J gene TRBJ1-2, with 9 bases that match TRBD1. Sequencing was done on a sample of blood. The CDR3 coding sequence is TGCGCCAGCAGCTTTAGCCGGGACAGGGAGGATGGCTACACCTTC. Its protein product is CASSFSRDREDGYTF. Looking up the rest from reference TRBV5-1 and TRBJ1-2 gives the full variable domain: KAGVTQTPRYLIKTRGQQVTLSCSPISGHRSVSWYQQTPGQGLQFLFEYFSETQRNKGNFPGRFSGRQFSNSRSEMNVSTLELGDSALYLCASSFSRDREDGYTFGSGTRLTVV.